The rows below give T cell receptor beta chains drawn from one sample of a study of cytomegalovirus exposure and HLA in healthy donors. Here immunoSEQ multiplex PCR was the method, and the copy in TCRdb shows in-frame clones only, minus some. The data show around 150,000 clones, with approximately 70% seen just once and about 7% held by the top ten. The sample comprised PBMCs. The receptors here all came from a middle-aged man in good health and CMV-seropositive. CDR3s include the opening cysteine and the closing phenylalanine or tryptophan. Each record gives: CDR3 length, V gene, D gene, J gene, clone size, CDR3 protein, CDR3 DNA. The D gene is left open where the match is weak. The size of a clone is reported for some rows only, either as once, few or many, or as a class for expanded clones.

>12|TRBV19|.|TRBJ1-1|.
CASLYAGTEAFF
TGTGCCAGTCTTTACGCGGGCACTGAAGCTTTCTTT
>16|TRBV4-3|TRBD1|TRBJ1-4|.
CASSQSYRGPNEKLFF
TGCGCCAGCAGCCAGTCCTACAGGGGCCCGAATGAAAAACTGTTTTTT
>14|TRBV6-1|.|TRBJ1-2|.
CASSEVTGLYGYTF
TGTGCCAGCAGTGAAGTGACGGGTCTCTATGGCTACACCTTC
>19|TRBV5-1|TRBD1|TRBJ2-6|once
CASSVPAQQGSAGANVLTF
TGCGCCAGCAGCGTCCCGGCCCAACAGGGGAGCGCCGGGGCCAACGTCCTGACTTTC
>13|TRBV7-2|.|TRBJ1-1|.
CASSSWRDPEAFF
TGTGCCAGCAGCTCCTGGAGGGACCCTGAAGCTTTCTTT
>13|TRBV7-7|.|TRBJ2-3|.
CASSPTGTDTQYF
TGTGCTAGCAGCCCAACAGGAACAGATACGCAGTATTTT
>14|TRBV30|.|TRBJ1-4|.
CAWSRGPTNEKLFF
TGTGCCTGGAGTAGAGGGCCCACTAATGAAAAACTGTTTTTT
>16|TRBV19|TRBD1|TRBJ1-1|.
CASSILPRTGNTEAFF
TGTGCCAGTAGTATCCTCCCCAGGACAGGGAACACTGAAGCTTTCTTT
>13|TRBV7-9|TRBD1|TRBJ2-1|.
CASSLRTGGEQFF
TGTGCCAGCAGCTTACGGACAGGGGGCGAGCAGTTCTTC
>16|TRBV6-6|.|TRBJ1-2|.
CASSSKSARTNYGYTF
TGTGCCAGCAGTTCCAAAAGTGCGCGTACTAACTATGGCTACACCTTC
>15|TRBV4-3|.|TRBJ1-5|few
CASSEGVWGNQPQHF
TGCGCCAGCAGTGAGGGGGTCTGGGGCAATCAGCCCCAGCATTTT
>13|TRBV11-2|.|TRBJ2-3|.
CASSLDRWDTQYF
TGTGCCAGCAGCTTAGATCGGTGGGATACGCAGTATTTT
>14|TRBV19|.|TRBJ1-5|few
CASSIQAESQPQHF
TGTGCCAGTAGTATTCAGGCAGAAAGTCAGCCCCAGCATTTT
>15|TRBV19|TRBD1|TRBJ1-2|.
CASSTPGQGMNGYTF
TGTGCCAGTAGTACCCCGGGACAGGGCATGAATGGCTACACCTTC
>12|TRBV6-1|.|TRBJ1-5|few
CASQARGQPQHF
TGTGCCAGTCAGGCTAGGGGTCAGCCCCAGCATTTT
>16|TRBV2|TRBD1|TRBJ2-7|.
CASSSLTGGLTYEQYF
TGTGCCAGCAGCTCCCTAACAGGGGGATTGACCTACGAGCAGTACTTC
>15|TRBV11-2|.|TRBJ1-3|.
CASSHGRGSGNTIYF
TGTGCCAGCAGCCATGGCCGCGGGTCTGGAAACACCATATATTTT
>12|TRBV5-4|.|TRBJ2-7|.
CASSIQTYEQYF
TGTGCCAGCAGCATACAGACCTACGAGCAGTACTTC
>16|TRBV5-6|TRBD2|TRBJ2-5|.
CASSFGIAGDQETQYF
TGTGCCAGCAGCTTTGGGATAGCGGGGGACCAAGAGACCCAGTACTTC
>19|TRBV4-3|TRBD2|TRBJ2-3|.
CASTSRWVAGAGGTDTQYF
TGCGCCAGCACCTCTCGCTGGGTAGCGGGGGCGGGGGGCACAGATACGCAGTATTTT
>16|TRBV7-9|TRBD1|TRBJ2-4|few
CASSSNRGIAKNIQYF
TGTGCCAGCAGCTCAAACAGGGGAATAGCCAAAAACATTCAGTACTTC
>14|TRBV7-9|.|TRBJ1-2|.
CASSLKERGHGYTF
TGTGCCAGCAGCTTAAAGGAAAGGGGTCATGGCTACACCTTC
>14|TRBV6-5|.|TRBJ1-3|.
CASRQGSSGNTIYF
TGTGCCAGCAGGCAGGGCAGCTCTGGAAACACCATATATTTT
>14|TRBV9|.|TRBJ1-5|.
CASSVGESNQPQHF
TGTGCCAGCAGCGTAGGAGAAAGCAATCAGCCCCAGCATTTT
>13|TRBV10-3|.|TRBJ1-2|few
CAANPGGSYGYTF
TGTGCCGCTAACCCCGGGGGAAGCTATGGCTACACCTTC
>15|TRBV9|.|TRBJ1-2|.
CASSVADSPNYGYTF
TGTGCCAGCAGCGTAGCTGACAGCCCTAACTATGGCTACACCTTC
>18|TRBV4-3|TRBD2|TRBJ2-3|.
CASSLGRPISGVADTQYF
TGCGCCAGCAGCCTTGGAAGACCGATTAGCGGGGTGGCAGATACGCAGTATTTT
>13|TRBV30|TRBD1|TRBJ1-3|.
CACTGASGNTIYF
TGTGCCTGTACAGGGGCCTCTGGAAACACCATATATTTT
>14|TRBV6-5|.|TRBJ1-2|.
CASSFSTDNYGYTF
TGTGCCAGCAGTTTTTCTACCGATAACTATGGCTACACCTTC
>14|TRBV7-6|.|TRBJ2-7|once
CASSLEAGWDEQYF
TGTGCCAGCAGCTTAGAAGCAGGATGGGACGAGCAGTACTTC
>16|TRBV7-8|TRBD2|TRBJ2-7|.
CASIPSRGGTSYEQYF
TGTGCCAGCATTCCCTCCCGCGGGGGAACCTCCTACGAGCAGTACTTC
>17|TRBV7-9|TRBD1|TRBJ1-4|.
CASSSPSRDRVGEKLFF
TGTGCCAGCAGCTCTCCCTCCCGGGACAGGGTCGGAGAAAAACTGTTTTTT
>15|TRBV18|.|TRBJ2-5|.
CASSPLDSTRETQYF
TGTGCCAGCTCACCACTCGACAGCACCCGAGAGACCCAGTACTTC
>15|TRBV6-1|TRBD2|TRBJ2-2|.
CASTSSGGVTGELFF
TGTGCCAGCACCTCAAGCGGGGGGGTCACCGGGGAGCTGTTTTTT
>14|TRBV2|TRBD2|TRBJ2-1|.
CASSNLAGGNEQFF
TGTGCCAGCTCTAACCTAGCGGGGGGGAATGAGCAGTTCTTC
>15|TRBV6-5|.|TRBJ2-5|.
CASSYVDSLGETQYF
TGTGCCAGCAGTTACGTCGACTCCCTCGGGGAGACCCAGTACTTC
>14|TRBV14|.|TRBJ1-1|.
CASSQGPGNTEAFF
TGTGCCAGCAGCCAAGGACCGGGAAACACTGAAGCTTTCTTT
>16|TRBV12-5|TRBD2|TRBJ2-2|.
CASGSQAGANTGELFF
TGTGCTAGTGGTTCCCAAGCGGGGGCGAACACCGGGGAGCTGTTTTTT
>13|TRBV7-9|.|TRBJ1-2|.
CASSPESPYGYTF
TGTGCCAGCAGCCCCGAGAGCCCCTATGGCTACACCTTC
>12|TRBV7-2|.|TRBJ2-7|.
CASSRRSYEQYF
TGTGCCAGCAGCCGCCGGAGCTACGAGCAGTACTTC
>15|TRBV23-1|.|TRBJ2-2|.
CASSQRTANTGELFF
TGCGCCAGCAGTCAAAGGACAGCGAACACCGGGGAGCTGTTTTTT
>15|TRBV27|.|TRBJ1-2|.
CASSLSRQGSYGYTF
TGTGCCAGCAGTTTATCGCGCCAGGGTTCCTATGGCTACACCTTC
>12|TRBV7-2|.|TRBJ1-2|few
CASSFASYGYTF
TGTGCCAGCAGCTTCGCTAGTTATGGCTACACCTTC
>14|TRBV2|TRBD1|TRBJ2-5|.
CAGVRTGSSETQYF
TGTGCCGGAGTCCGGACAGGCTCCAGCGAGACCCAGTACTTC
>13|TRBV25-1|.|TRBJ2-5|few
CASSEQGRETQYF
TGTGCCAGCAGTGAACAGGGTCGGGAGACCCAGTACTTC
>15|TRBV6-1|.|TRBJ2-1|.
CASGPSGFPYNEQFF
TGTGCCAGCGGCCCGTCGGGTTTCCCCTACAATGAGCAGTTCTTC
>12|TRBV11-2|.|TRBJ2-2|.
CASSRTSGELFF
TGTGCCAGCAGCCGGACTTCCGGGGAGCTGTTTTTT
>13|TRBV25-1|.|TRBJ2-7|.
CATGWASSYEQYF
TGTGCCACCGGATGGGCTAGCTCCTACGAGCAGTACTTC
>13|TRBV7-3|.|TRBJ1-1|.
CASSSAGFTEAFF
TGTGCCAGCAGCTCCGCGGGATTCACTGAAGCTTTCTTT
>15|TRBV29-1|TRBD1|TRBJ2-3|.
CSVETGGQGPDTQYF
TGCAGCGTGGAAACAGGGGGCCAAGGCCCAGATACGCAGTATTTT
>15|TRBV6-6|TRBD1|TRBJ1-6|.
CASLGQGSFNSPLHF
TGTGCCAGCTTAGGACAGGGGTCTTTCAATTCACCCCTCCACTTT
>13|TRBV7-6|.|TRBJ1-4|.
CASTQRVNEKLFF
TGTGCCAGCACTCAGAGGGTTAATGAAAAACTGTTTTTT
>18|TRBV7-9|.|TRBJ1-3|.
CASSLDRPQFRSGNTIYF
TGTGCCAGCAGCTTAGATCGCCCACAGTTCCGCTCTGGAAACACCATATATTTT
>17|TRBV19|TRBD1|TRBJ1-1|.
CASSPQGGIVQNTEAFF
TGTGCCAGTAGTCCACAGGGGGGGATAGTTCAGAACACTGAAGCTTTCTTT
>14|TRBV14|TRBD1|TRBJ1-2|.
CASSRTGGNYGYTF
TGTGCCAGCAGCCGGACAGGGGGCAACTATGGCTACACCTTC
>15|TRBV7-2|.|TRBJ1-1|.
CASSLSGQLNTEAFF
TGTGCCAGCAGCTTGTCCGGACAGCTGAACACTGAAGCTTTCTTT
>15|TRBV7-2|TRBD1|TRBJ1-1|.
CASSFSGQGRTEAFF
TGTGCCAGCAGCTTCTCCGGACAGGGCCGAACTGAAGCTTTCTTT
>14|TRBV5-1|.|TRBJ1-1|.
CASSLAGADTEAFF
TGCGCCAGCAGCTTGGCAGGGGCCGACACTGAAGCTTTCTTT
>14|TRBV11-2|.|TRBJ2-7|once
CASSTLQGRYEQYF
TGTGCCAGCAGCACCTTACAGGGACGCTACGAGCAGTACTTC
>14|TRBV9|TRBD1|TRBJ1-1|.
CASSGRGSRTEAFF
TGTGCCAGCAGCGGCAGGGGGTCGAGAACTGAAGCTTTCTTT